This T cell receptor beta chain was recorded in a study of glioma-infiltrating T cells. Study findings and constraints: Tissue-blood divergence was below expectation in non-neoplastic patients, above in gliomas. Tissue and blood shared very few CDR3 sequences.

The trim removed 3 bases at V and 7 bases at J, leaving 6 bases unmatched. Germline-derived CDR1 and CDR2 are SGHRS and YFSETQ. This CDR3 comprises 13 residues. Using RNA template, CDR3s of TCR alpha and beta were amplified with iRepertoire arm-PCR. Tissue mRNA or PBMC total RNA, 100-400 ng, went into one-step reverse transcription and amplification. TCRdb ran MiXCR on the multiplex PCR reads and lists one entry per CDR3 protein. The sample contains approximately 190,000 distinct CDR3 sequences, 32% of which appear only once. This clonotype was observed a handful of times. Its specificity is not known.

The sequence derives from a human donor with low-grade glioma or glioblastoma, undergoing nonglioma brain surgery, or in good health (not recorded which). V is TRBV5-1 and J is TRBJ1-2, with 7 positions matching TRBD1. The sequenced sample consisted of glioma tissue, nonneoplastic brain tissue, or PBMCs (not recorded which). The CDR3 is CASSSTGALGYTF. In nucleotides, the CDR3 is TGCGCCAGCAGCTCAACAGGGGCACTTGGCTACACCTTC.